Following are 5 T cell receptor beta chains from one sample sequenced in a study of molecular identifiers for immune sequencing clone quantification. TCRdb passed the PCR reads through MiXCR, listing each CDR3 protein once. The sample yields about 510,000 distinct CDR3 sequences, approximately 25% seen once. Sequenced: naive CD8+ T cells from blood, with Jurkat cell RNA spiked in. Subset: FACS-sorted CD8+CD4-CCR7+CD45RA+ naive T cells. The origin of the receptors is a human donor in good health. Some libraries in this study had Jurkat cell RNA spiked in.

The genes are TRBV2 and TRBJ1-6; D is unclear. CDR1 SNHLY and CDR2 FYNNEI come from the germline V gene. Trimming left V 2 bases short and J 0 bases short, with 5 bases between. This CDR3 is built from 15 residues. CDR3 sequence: CASSETGSYNSPLHF. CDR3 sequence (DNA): TGTGCCAGCAGTGAAACGGGCTCCTATAATTCACCCCTCCACTTT.

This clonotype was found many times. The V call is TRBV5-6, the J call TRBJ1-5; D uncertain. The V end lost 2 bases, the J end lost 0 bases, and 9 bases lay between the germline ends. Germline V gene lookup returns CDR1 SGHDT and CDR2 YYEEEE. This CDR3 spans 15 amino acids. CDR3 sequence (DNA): TGTGCCAGCAGCTTAAAGAGACTTAGCAATCAGCCCCAGCATTTT. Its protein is CASSLKRLSNQPQHF.

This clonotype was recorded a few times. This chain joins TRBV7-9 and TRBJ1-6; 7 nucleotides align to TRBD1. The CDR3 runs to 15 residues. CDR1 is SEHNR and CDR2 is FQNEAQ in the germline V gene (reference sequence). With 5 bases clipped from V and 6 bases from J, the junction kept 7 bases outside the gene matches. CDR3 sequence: CASSAPQGFNSPLHF. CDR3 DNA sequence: TGTGCCAGCAGCGCTCCACAGGGGTTTAATTCACCCCTCCACTTT.

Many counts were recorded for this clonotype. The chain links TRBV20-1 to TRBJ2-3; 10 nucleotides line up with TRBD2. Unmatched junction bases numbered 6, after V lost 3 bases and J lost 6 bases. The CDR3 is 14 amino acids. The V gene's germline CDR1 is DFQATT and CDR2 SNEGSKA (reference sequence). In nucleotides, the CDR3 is TGCAGTGCTAGGGCTAGCGGGAGCGTTGATACGCAGTATTTT. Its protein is CSARASGSVDTQYF.

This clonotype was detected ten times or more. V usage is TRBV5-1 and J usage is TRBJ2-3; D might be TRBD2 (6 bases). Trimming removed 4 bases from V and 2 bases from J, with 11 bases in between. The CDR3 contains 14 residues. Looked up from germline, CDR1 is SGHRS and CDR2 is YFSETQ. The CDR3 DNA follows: TGCGCCAGCAGCACACTAGCATTCACAGATACGCAGTATTTT. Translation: CASSTLAFTDTQYF.